Detailed here is one T cell receptor (beta chain). The data were taken from a study of cytomegalovirus exposure and HLA in healthy donors. CDR3 length: 15 residues. Germline loops: CDR1 SGHRS, CDR2 YFSETQ. Deletions cut 0 bases from V and 2 bases from J, with 10 bases between. The PCR had 60 Vbeta and 13 Jbeta primers. Measured with immunoSEQ multiplex PCR; TCRdb has only the in-frame clones, and not every one. The data show 100,000 to 150,000 clones, around three quarters seen once. The receptor's source is a young man in good health and CMV-seropositive. This chain connects TRBV5-1 to TRBJ2-3; TRBD1 might be the D (6 bases). Source material: PBMCs. This chain's CDR3 is CASSLEDRTTDTQYF. DNA for the CDR3: TGCGCCAGCAGCTTGGAAGACAGGACCACAGATACGCAGTATTTT.